This T cell receptor beta chain was captured by sequencing in a study of cytomegalovirus exposure and HLA in healthy donors. This table comes from immunoSEQ multiplex PCR, and its TCRdb copy is limited to in-frame clones, with some not included. This table holds 43,000 or so clones, approximately 90% found once. CDR1 and CDR2 from the germline V gene are LNHDA and SQIVND (reference sequence). V shed 5 bases and J 4 bases; nucleotides not matched to a gene: 16. This CDR3 region has 18 residues. The sequence was obtained from a man younger than 35 in good health and CMV-seronegative. The V and J genes are TRBV19 and TRBJ1-5, with TRBD1 identical over 8 bases. Sequenced: PBMCs. As DNA, the CDR3 is TGTGCCAGTAGTCCAATAGGGGGACAGGAAAGGGCTAATCAGCCCCAGCATTTT. Translating gives CASSPIGGQERANQPQHF.